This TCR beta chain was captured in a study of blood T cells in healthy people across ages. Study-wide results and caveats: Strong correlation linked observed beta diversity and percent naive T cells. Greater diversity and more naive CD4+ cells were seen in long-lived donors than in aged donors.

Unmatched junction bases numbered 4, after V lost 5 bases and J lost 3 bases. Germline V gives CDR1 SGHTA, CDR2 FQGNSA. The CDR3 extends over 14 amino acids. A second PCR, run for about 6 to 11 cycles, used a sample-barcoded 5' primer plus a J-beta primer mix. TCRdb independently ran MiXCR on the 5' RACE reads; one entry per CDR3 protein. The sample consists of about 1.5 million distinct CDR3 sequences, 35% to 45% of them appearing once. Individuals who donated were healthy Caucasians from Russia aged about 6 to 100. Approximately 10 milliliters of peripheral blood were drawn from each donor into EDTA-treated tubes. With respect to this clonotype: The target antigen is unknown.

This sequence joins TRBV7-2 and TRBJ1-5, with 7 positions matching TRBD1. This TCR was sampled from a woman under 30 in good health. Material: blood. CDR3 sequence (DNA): TGTGCCAGCAGCCAGGGACAGCTCAATCAGCCCCAGCATTTT. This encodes CASSQGQLNQPQHF. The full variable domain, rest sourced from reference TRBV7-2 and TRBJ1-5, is GAGVSQSPSNKVTEKGKDVELRCDPISGHTALYWYRQSLGQGLEFLIYFQGNSAPDKSGLPSDRFSAERTGGSVSTLTIQRTQQEDSAVYLCASSQGQLNQPQHFGDGTRLSIL.